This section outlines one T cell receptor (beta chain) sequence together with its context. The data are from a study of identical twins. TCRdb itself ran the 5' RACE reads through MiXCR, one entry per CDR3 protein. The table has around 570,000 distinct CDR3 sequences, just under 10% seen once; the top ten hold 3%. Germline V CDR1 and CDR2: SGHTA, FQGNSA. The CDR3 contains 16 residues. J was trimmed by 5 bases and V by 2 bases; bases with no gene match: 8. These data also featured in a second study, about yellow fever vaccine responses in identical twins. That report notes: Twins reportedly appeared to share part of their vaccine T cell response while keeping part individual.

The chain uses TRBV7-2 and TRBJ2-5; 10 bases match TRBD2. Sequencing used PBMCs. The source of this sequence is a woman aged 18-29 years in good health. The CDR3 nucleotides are TGTGCCAGCAGCTTAACCGGGACTAGCGCTCCGGAGACCCAGTACTTC. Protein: CASSLTGTSAPETQYF.